This T cell receptor (beta chain) was captured by sequencing in a study of beta chain features in type 1 diabetes. Study overall: Age, gender and cell yields were similar between patients and healthy donors.

The CDR3 contains 15 residues. Germline lookup yields CDR1 SNHLY and CDR2 FYNNEI. V lost 6 bases, J lost 3 bases, and 17 bases lay in between. As concerns this clone: Its matching antigen is unknown.

Expressed TCRB transcripts were sequenced, since all the RNA that had been isolated was reverse transcribed. Clones were sequenced by immunoSEQ multiplex PCR, and TCRdb holds only the in-frame ones, with some missing. The sample comprises roughly 290,000 clones, over 12% of which are singletons, and around 0.015% rests with the top ten. All sorted populations exceeded 95% purity. Study observations and caveats: The study found fewer insertions and more deletions at VDJ junctions in type 1 diabetes patients. Moderately but significantly shorter TCRB CDR3s were found in Type 1 diabetes patients in all four CD4+ subsets. An over-representation of cells with high TCR expression could result from cDNA sequencing.

V gene TRBV2 combines with J gene TRBJ1-2; no reliable D call. This TCR derives from a man between 18 and 29 years old with type 1 diabetes. The sample was naive CD4+ T cells from blood. The CDR3 loop reads CASRREAGGYYGYTF. The CDR3, as DNA: TGTGCCAGCAGGCGCGAAGCGGGAGGCTACTATGGCTACACCTTC.